This record concerns one T cell receptor beta chain sequence. The data originate from a study of blood T cell repertoires in COVID-19. Assay: immunoSEQ multiplex PCR; the TCRdb copy retains only in-frame clones and omits some. The sample holds approximately 290,000 clones, more than 65% seen once. From germline, CDR1 is SGDLS and CDR2 YYNGEE. This CDR3 has 15 amino acids. V dropped 3 bases and J dropped 1; count of bases not matched to a gene: 3. The TCR sequence derives from a person between 70 and 80 years old with COVID-19, enrolled during active disease. Input material: peripheral blood. This chain uses TRBV9 with TRBJ2-3, with 9 bases aligning to TRBD1. CDR3 bases: TGTGCCAGCAGCGCCCGGACAGGGGGCACAGATACGCAGTATTTT. Its translation: CASSARTGGTDTQYF. The full variable domain, with the rest looked up from reference TRBV9 and TRBJ2-3, is DSGVTQTPKHLITATGQRVTLRCSPRSGDLSVYWYQQSLDQGLQFLIQYYNGEERAKGNILERFSAQQFPDLHSELNLSSLELGDSALYFCASSARTGGTDTQYFGPGTRLTVL.